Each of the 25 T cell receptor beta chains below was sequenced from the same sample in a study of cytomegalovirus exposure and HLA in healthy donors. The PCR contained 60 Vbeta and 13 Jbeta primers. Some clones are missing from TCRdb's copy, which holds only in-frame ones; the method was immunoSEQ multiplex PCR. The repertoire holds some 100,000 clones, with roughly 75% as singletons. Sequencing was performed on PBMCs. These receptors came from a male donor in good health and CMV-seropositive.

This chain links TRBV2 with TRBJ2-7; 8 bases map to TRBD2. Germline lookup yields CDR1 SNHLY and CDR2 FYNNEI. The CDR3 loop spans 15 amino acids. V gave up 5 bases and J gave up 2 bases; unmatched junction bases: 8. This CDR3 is CASSNQLAGAYEQYF. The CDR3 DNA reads TGTGCCAGCAGTAACCAGCTAGCGGGTGCCTACGAGCAGTACTTC.

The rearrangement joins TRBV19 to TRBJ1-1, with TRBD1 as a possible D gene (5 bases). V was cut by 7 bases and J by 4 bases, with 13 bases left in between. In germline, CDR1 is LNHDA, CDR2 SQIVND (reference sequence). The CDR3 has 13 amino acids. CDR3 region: CASTGGSVTEAFF. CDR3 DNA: TGTGCCAGTACGGGGGGATCGGTCACTGAAGCTTTCTTT.

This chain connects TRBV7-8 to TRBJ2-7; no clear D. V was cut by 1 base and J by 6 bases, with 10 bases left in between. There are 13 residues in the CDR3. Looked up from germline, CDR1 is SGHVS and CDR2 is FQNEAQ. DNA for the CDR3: TGTGCCAGCAGCTTAGGTCAGGAAAGCGAGCAGTACTTC. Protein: CASSLGQESEQYF.

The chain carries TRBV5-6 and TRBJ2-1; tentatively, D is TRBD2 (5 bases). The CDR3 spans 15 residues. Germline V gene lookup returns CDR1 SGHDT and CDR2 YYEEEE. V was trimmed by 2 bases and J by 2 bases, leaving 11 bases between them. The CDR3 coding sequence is TGTGCCAGCAGCTTTTCGCGGGCACCCTACAATGAGCAGTTCTTC. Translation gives CASSFSRAPYNEQFF.

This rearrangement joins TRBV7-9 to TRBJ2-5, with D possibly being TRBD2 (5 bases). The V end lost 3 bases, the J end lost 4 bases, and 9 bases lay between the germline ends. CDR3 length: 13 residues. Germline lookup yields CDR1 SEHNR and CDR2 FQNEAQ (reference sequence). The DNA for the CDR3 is TGTGCCAGCAGCTTTTTTCGGGGAGAGACCCAGTACTTC. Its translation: CASSFFRGETQYF.

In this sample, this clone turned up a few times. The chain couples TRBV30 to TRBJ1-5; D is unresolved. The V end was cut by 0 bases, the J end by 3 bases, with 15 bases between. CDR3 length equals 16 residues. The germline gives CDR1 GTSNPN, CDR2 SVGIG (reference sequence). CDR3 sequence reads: CAWSVSWRGNNQPQHF. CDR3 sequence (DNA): TGTGCCTGGAGTGTGTCGTGGCGAGGGAACAATCAGCCCCAGCATTTT.

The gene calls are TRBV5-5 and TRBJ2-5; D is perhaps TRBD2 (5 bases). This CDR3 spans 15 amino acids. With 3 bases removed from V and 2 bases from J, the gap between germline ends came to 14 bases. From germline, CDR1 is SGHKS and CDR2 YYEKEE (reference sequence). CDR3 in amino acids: CASSSLWGEQETQYF. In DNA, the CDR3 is TGTGCCAGCAGCTCGCTCTGGGGAGAACAAGAGACCCAGTACTTC.

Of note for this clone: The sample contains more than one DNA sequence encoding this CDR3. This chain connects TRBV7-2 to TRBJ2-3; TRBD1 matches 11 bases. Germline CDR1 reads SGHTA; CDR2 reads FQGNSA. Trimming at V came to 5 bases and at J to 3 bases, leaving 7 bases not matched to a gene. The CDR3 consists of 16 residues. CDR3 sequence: CASSDRTGGRTDTQYF. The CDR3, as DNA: TGTGCCAGCAGCGACCGGACAGGGGGCAGAACAGATACGCAGTATTTT.

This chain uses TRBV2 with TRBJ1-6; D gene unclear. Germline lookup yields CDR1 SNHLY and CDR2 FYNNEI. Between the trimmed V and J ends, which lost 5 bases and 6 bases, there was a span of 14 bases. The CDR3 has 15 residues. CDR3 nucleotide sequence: TGTGCCAGCAGTTCGCAGAGGTCCAGTAATTCACCCCTCCACTTT. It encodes CASSSQRSSNSPLHF.

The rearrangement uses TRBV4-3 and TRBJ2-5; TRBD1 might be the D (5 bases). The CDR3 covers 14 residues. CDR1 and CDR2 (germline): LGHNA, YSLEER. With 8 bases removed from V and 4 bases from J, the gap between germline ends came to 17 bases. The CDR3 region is CASSQDTSRETQYF. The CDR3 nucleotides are TGCGCCAGCTCTCAGGACACTTCGCGAGAGACCCAGTACTTC.

The CDR3 loop reads CASSYSDTQYF. In DNA form, the CDR3 reads TGTGCCAGCAGCTACTCGGATACGCAGTATTTT. V gene TRBV5-6 combines with J gene TRBJ2-3; no clear D gene. In germline, CDR1 is SGHDT, CDR2 YYEEEE. The V end was cut by 3 bases, the J end by 6 bases, with 5 bases between. This CDR3 has 11 amino acids.

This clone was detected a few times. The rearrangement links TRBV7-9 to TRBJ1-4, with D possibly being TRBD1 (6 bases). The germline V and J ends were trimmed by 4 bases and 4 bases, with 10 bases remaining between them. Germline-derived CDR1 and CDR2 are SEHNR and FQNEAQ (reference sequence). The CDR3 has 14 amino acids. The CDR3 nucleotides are TGTGCCAGCAGCTCCAAGGACAGTAATGAAAAACTGTTTTTT. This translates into CASSSKDSNEKLFF.

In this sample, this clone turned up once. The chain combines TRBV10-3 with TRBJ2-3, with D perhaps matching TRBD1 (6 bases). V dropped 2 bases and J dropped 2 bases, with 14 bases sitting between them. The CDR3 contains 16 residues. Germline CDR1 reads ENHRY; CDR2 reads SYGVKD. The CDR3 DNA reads TGTGCCATCAGTGAGGGGGCAGGGGCCTTCACAGATACGCAGTATTTT. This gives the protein CAISEGAGAFTDTQYF.

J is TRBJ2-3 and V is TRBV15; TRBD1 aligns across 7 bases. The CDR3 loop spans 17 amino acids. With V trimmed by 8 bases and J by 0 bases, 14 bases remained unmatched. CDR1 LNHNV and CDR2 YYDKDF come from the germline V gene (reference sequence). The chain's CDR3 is CATGGQAKLFSTDTQYF. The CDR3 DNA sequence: TGTGCCACCGGCGGACAGGCCAAGCTGTTCAGCACAGATACGCAGTATTTT.

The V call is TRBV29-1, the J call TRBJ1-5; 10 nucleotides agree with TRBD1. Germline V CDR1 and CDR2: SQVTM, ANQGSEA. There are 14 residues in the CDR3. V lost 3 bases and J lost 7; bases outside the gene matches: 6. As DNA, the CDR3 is TGCAGCGTTGATGCCGGACAGGGGGGACAGCCCCAGCATTTT. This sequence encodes CSVDAGQGGQPQHF.

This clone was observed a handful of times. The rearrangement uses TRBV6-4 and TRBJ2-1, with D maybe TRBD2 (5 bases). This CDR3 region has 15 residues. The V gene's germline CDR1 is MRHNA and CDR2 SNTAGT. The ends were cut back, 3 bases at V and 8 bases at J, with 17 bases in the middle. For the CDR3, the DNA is TGTGCCAGCAGTGATGAGGGCGATTCGGTCCATGAGCAGTTCTTC. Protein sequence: CASSDEGDSVHEQFF.

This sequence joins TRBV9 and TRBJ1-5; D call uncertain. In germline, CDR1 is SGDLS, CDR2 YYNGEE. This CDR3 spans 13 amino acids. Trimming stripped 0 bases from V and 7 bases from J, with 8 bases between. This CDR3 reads CASSVAERQPQHF. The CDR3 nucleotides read TGTGCCAGCAGCGTAGCGGAGAGACAGCCCCAGCATTTT.

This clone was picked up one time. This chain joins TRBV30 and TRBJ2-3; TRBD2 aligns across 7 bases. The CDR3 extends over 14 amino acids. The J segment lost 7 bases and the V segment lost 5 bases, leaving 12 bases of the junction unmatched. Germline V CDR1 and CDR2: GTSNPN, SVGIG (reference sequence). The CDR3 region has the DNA TGTGCCTGGGGGTCGAAGCGGGGATGGAATACGCAGTATTTT. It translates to CAWGSKRGWNTQYF.

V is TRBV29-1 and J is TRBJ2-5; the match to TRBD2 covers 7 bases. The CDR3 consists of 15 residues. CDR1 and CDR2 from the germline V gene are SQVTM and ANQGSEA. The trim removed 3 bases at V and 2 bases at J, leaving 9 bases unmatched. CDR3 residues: CSVEGGLGIQETQYF. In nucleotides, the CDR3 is TGCAGCGTTGAGGGAGGGCTGGGGATACAAGAGACCCAGTACTTC.

The DNA of the CDR3 is TGTGCCAGCAGCCTAGAAGCCAGGGGCGAGCAGTACTTC. Translation gives CASSLEARGEQYF. The chain employs TRBV7-9 and TRBJ2-7; D possibly corresponds to TRBD1 (6 bases). The CDR3 length is 13 residues. V gave up 5 bases and J gave up 6 bases, with 14 bases separating them. Germline V gene lookup returns CDR1 SEHNR and CDR2 FQNEAQ (reference sequence).

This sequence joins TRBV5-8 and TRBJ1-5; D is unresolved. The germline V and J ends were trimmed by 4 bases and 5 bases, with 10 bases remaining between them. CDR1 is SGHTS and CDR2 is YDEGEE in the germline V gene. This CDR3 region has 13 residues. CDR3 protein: CASSPEGYQPQHF. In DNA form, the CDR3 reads TGTGCCAGCAGCCCGGAGGGATATCAGCCCCAGCATTTT.

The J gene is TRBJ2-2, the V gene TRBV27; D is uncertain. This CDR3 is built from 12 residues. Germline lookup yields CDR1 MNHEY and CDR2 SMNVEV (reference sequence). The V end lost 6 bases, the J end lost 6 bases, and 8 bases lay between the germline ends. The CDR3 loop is CASRKLSGELFF. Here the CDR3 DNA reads TGTGCCAGCAGAAAACTTTCCGGGGAGCTGTTTTTT.

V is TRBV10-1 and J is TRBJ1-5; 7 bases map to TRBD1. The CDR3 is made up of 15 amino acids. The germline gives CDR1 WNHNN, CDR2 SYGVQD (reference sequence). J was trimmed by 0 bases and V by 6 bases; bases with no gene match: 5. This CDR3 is CASRSTGNSNQPQHF. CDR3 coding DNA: TGCGCCAGCAGGTCGACAGGGAATAGCAATCAGCCCCAGCATTTT.

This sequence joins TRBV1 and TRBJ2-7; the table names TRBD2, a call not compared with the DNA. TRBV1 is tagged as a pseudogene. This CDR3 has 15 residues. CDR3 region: CTSSQGGAGHAEQYF. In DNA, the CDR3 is TGCACCAGCAGCCAGGGGGGGGCGGGGCACGCCGAGCAGTACTTC.

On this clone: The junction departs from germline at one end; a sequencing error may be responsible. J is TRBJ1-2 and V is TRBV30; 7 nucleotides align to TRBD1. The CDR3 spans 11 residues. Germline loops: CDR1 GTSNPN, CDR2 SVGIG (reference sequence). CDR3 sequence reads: CAWSPTGARAF. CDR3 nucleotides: TGTGCCTGGAGCCCTACAGGGGCCAGGGCCTTC.